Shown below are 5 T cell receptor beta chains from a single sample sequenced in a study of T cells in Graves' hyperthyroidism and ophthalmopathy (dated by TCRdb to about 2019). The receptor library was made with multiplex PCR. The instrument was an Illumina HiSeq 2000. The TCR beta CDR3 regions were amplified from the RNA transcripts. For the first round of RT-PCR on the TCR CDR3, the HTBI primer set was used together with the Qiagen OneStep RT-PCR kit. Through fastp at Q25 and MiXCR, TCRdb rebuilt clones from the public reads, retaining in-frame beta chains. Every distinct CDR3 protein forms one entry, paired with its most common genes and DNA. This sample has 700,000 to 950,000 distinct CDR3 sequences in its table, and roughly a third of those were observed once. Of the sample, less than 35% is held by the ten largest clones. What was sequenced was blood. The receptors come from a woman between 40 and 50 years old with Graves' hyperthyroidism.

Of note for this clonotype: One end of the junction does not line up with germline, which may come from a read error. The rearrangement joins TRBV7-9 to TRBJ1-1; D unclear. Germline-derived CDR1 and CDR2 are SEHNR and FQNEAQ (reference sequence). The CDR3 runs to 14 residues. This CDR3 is CASSLVTRNSEAFF. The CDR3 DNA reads TGCGCCAGCAGCTTGGTAACCCGGAACTCTGAAGCTTTCTTT.

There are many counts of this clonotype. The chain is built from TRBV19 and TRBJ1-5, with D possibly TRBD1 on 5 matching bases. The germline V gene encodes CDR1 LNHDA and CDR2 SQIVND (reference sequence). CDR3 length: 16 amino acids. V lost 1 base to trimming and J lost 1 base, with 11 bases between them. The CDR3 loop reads CASSIGLRGSNQPQHF. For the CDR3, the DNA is TGTGCCAGTAGTATAGGTTTGCGGGGCAGCAATCAGCCCCAGCATTTT.

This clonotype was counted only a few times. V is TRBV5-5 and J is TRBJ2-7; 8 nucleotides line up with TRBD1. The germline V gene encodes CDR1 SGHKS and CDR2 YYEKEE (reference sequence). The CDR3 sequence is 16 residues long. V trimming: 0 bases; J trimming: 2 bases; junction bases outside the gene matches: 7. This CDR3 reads CASSLGPDRDTYEQYF. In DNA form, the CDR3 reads TGTGCCAGCAGCTTGGGGCCGGACAGGGATACCTACGAGCAGTACTTC.

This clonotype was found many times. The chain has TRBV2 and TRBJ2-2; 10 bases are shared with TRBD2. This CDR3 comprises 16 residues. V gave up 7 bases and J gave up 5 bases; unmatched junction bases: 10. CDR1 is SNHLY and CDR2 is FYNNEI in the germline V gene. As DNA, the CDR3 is TGTGCCAGCACCGAGGTAGCGGGAGGAACGACCGGGGAGCTGTTTTTT. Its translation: CASTEVAGGTTGELFF.

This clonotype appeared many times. CDR3 nucleotides: TGCGCCAGCAGCTTCCGACAGATAAATCAGCCCCAGCATTTT. Translated: CASSFRQINQPQHF. V and J are TRBV5-1 and TRBJ1-5; D is possibly TRBD1 (5 bases). This CDR3 has 14 amino acids. Germline V lookup: CDR1 SGHRS, CDR2 YFSETQ. V was shortened by 2 bases and J by 4 bases, with 10 bases between the two germline ends.